One T cell receptor beta chain is described in this entry. Its antigen remains unidentified. Unique molecular identifiers were incorporated when the TCRbeta library was constructed. One entry per CDR3 protein, called by TCRdb with MiXCR from the PCR reads. There are about 980,000 distinct CDR3 sequences in the sample; roughly 29% occur only once, and over 25% lies in the top ten. With V trimmed by 0 bases and J by 9 bases, 8 bases remained unmatched. This CDR3 has 14 residues. Germline V CDR1 and CDR2: DFQATT, SNEGSKA (reference sequence). The sample originates from a study of T-cell reconstitution after alpha-beta-depleted transplantation in children. Whole-study findings and limits: The authors attributed T-cell counts and diversity one year after transplant mostly to newly produced T cells. Several hundred graft clones that had expanded were reportedly the source of alpha-beta T cells about two months after transplant.

The clonotype originates from a boy under two years old who had a stem cell transplant for SCID, so the T cells may come from the graft donor. The sample here was PBMCs, mostly from graft donor cells, taken 360 days after TCRalphabeta/CD19-depleted stem cell transplant. V gene TRBV20-1 combines with J gene TRBJ2-1, with 7 bases lining up with TRBD2. In DNA, the CDR3 is TGCAGTGCTAGAGAGCCCCGTCGCGGGAGTGAGCAGTTCTTC. This encodes CSAREPRRGSEQFF.